Below, 20 T cell receptor beta chains from the same sample are listed, as sequenced in a study of blood T cell repertoires in COVID-19. The table came from immunoSEQ multiplex PCR; TCRdb's copy has only in-frame clones and leaves some out. The table lists around 330,000 clones, 85% of them singletons, with 1.9% in the top ten. Material for sequencing was PBMCs or T cells enriched from blood (not recorded which). The origin of the receptors is a woman in her twenties or thirties who had been exposed to COVID-19.

This sequence joins TRBV5-4 and TRBJ1-6; TRBD1 matches 10 bases. Trimming at V came to 0 bases and at J to 8 bases, leaving 2 bases not matched to a gene. Germline V gene lookup returns CDR1 SGHNT and CDR2 YYREEE (reference sequence). The CDR3 consists of 15 residues. The CDR3 DNA sequence: TGTGCCAGCAGCTTGGGACAGGGGGCTTATTCACCCCTCCACTTT. This encodes CASSLGQGAYSPLHF.

The chain joins TRBV9 to TRBJ2-5; tentative D call: TRBD2 (7 bases). The CDR3 length is 14 residues. V was cut by 0 bases and J by 7 bases, with 13 bases left in between. Germline CDR1 SGDLS, CDR2 YYNGEE. CDR3 region: CASSVESGGATQYF. The CDR3 nucleotides are TGTGCCAGCAGCGTAGAATCGGGGGGCGCGACCCAGTACTTC.

V is TRBV5-4 and J is TRBJ2-1, with 14 bases matching TRBD2. V dropped 6 bases and J dropped 6; count of bases not matched to a gene: 5. CDR1 is SGHNT and CDR2 is YYREEE in the germline V gene (reference sequence). The CDR3 is 15 amino acids. CDR3 coding DNA: TGTGCCAGCACCTGGACTAGCGGGGGGTTCAATGAGCAGTTCTTC. Amino acids: CASTWTSGGFNEQFF. Full variable domain (outside the CDR3, taken from reference TRBV5-4 and TRBJ2-1): ETGVTQSPTHLIKTRGQQVTLRCSSQSGHNTVSWYQQALGQGPQFIFQYYREEENGRGNFPPRFSGLQFPNYSSELNVNALELDDSALYLCASTWTSGGFNEQFFGPGTRLTVL.

The gene calls are TRBV6-1 and TRBJ1-1; D is undetermined. There are 19 residues in the CDR3. Trimming took 0 bases from V and 6 from J, leaving 26 bases between them. Germline CDR1 is MNHNS and CDR2 is SASEGT. The CDR3 here is CASSEAMTGSKFSHPEAFF. CDR3 coding DNA: TGTGCCAGCAGTGAAGCGATGACGGGGTCAAAATTTTCTCATCCTGAAGCTTTCTTT.

The rearrangement links TRBV9 to TRBJ1-6, with 7 nucleotides matching TRBD1. With V trimmed by 0 bases and J by 0 bases, 0 bases remained unmatched. Germline V gives CDR1 SGDLS, CDR2 YYNGEE. The length of the CDR3 is 16 residues. The CDR3 bases are TGTGCCAGCAGCGTAGGGACAGGCTCCTATAATTCACCCCTCCACTTT. Translation: CASSVGTGSYNSPLHF.

The chain joins TRBV30 to TRBJ1-4, with D possibly being TRBD1 (5 bases). The germline CDR1 and CDR2 sequences are GTSNPN and SVGIG (reference sequence). This CDR3 is 15 amino acids long. Deletions cut 0 bases from V and 5 bases from J, with 13 bases between. In DNA, the CDR3 is TGTGCCTGGAGTGTAGGGGCAGGGTTAAATGAAAAACTGTTTTTT. Protein product: CAWSVGAGLNEKLFF.

The V gene is TRBV27, the J gene TRBJ1-3, with TRBD1 matching 7 bases. The CDR3 extends over 13 amino acids. Trimming removed 6 bases from V and 4 bases from J; junction bases left unmatched: 3. Germline V CDR1 and CDR2: MNHEY, SMNVEV (reference sequence). The DNA of the CDR3 is TGTGCCAGCAGGGGGACAGTCGGAAACACCATATATTTT. Translated, it gives CASRGTVGNTIYF.

J is TRBJ2-7 and V is TRBV7-2; D might be TRBD2 (5 bases). Germline CDR1 is SGHTA and CDR2 is FQGNSA. Trimming cost V 0 bases and J 7 bases, with 10 bases left between them. The CDR3 is made up of 13 amino acids. CDR3: CASSLAPGSEQYF. The CDR3 DNA reads TGTGCCAGCAGCTTAGCTCCGGGGTCGGAGCAGTACTTC.

The chain links TRBV7-9 to TRBJ1-6; D is ambiguous. V lost 5 bases and J lost 6, with 14 bases in between. Germline assignment: CDR1 SEHNR and CDR2 FQNEAQ (reference sequence). The CDR3 extends over 15 amino acids. CDR3 sequence reads: CASSADSWPNSPLHF. The CDR3 DNA is TGTGCCAGCAGCGCAGACTCATGGCCTAATTCACCCCTCCACTTT.

The gene calls are TRBV2 and TRBJ1-1; the D is unclear. V was trimmed by 3 bases and J by 1 base, leaving 6 bases between them. The CDR3 spans 13 residues. The V gene's germline CDR1 is SNHLY and CDR2 FYNNEI. The CDR3: CASSDRSNTEAFF. DNA for the CDR3: TGTGCCAGCAGTGACAGGTCGAACACTGAAGCTTTCTTT.

This clone was counted once. The rearrangement uses TRBV11-2 and TRBJ1-4; the D is unclear. The CDR3 totals 13 residues. Trimming removed 4 bases from V and 7 bases from J, with 10 bases in between. The germline gives CDR1 SGHAT, CDR2 FQNNGV. The CDR3 reads CASSSPGSEKLFF. The DNA of the CDR3 is TGTGCCAGCAGCTCCCCCGGGAGTGAAAAACTGTTTTTT.

The genes are TRBV7-9 and TRBJ2-7, with D possibly matching TRBD2 (6 bases). CDR3 length equals 14 residues. CDR1 and CDR2 from the germline V gene are SEHNR and FQNEAQ (reference sequence). Trimming took off 5 bases at V and 2 bases at J, with 13 bases between the two ends. The CDR3 DNA reads as TGTGCCAGCAGCGGGGACTCGTCCCCCTACGAGCAGTACTTC. Residues: CASSGDSSPYEQYF.

This rearrangement joins TRBV4-3 to TRBJ2-1, with 9 bases fitting TRBD2. The ends lost 0 bases at V and 4 bases at J; junction bases unmatched: 13. Germline CDR1 reads LGHNA; CDR2 reads YSLEER. This CDR3 region has 19 residues. The CDR3 is CASSQDLEAGGVSYNEQFF. The CDR3 coding sequence is TGCGCCAGCAGCCAAGATTTAGAAGCGGGGGGCGTTAGTTACAATGAGCAGTTCTTC.

At least ten counts were recorded for this clone. The chain combines TRBV14 with TRBJ1-2, with D maybe TRBD1 (6 bases). This CDR3 region has 14 residues. The V gene's germline CDR1 is SGHDN and CDR2 FVKESK. The germline V and J ends were trimmed by 5 bases and 3 bases, with 13 bases remaining between them. For the CDR3, the DNA is TGTGCCAGCAGCGTCTGGGGGCTCTACTATGGCTACACCTTC. This sequence encodes CASSVWGLYYGYTF.

This rearrangement joins TRBV4-1 to TRBJ1-5; D not certain. Trimming left V 4 bases short and J 0 bases short, with 13 bases between. The germline V gene has CDR1 MGHRA and CDR2 YSYEKL. CDR3 length equals 16 residues. The CDR3 here is CASSPRVEFSNQPQHF. The DNA of the CDR3 is TGCGCCAGCAGCCCGCGGGTGGAGTTTAGCAATCAGCCCCAGCATTTT.

The chain is built from TRBV28 and TRBJ1-2, with 9 bases fitting TRBD1. The CDR3 spans 14 residues. The V gene's germline CDR1 is MDHEN and CDR2 SYDVKM. Losses at the gene ends were 4 bases for V and 8 bases for J; bases not matched to a gene: 8. CDR3 nucleotide sequence: TGTGCCAGCAGTTCGAACAGGGGGCCCAGGGGCTACACCTTC. This encodes CASSSNRGPRGYTF.

A word on this clone: This specimen includes other DNA sequences encoding the same CDR3. This chain uses TRBV18 with TRBJ1-1; D is possibly TRBD1 (5 bases). Per germline, CDR1 KGHSH and CDR2 LQKENI. The CDR3 spans 14 residues. Trimming shortened V by 3 bases and J by 5 bases, and 13 bases separated the two germline ends. The CDR3 bases are TGTGCCAGCTCACCGGATCGGGGGGGGACTGAAGCTTTCTTT. It translates to CASSPDRGGTEAFF.

This clone was seen a few times. The chain links TRBV7-3 to TRBJ1-1, with D possibly TRBD1 on 6 matching bases. The CDR3 contains 16 residues. Germline CDR1 SGHTA, CDR2 FQGTGA. Trimming shortened V by 6 bases and J by 0 bases, and 17 bases separated the two germline ends. The CDR3 DNA reads TGTGCCAGCAGTGAACAGGGATTTGCGTTGAACACTGAAGCTTTCTTT. Amino acid sequence: CASSEQGFALNTEAFF.

This clone has just one count. The rearrangement links TRBV30 to TRBJ2-1; TRBD2 matches at 10 bases. The CDR3 is 16 amino acids. CDR1 GTSNPN and CDR2 SVGIG come from the germline V gene (reference sequence). With 1 base clipped from V and 7 bases from J, the junction kept 10 bases outside the gene matches. The CDR3 protein is CAWSAMTSGSRNEQFF. For the CDR3, the DNA is TGTGCCTGGAGTGCAATGACTAGCGGGTCTAGGAATGAGCAGTTCTTC.

This chain connects TRBV10-1 to TRBJ1-2; tentatively, D is TRBD1 (5 bases). The CDR3 is made up of 13 amino acids. Germline CDR1 is WNHNN and CDR2 is SYGVQD (reference sequence). Trimming shortened V by 5 bases and J by 7 bases, and 14 bases separated the two germline ends. CDR3 residues: CASSMDKARGYTF. DNA for the CDR3: TGCGCCAGCAGTATGGACAAAGCCCGTGGCTACACCTTC.